Detailed here is one T cell receptor beta chain. Authors' data handling: Reference gene primer amplification in the assay estimated nucleated cell counts. The protocol was immunoSEQ multiplex PCR, while the TCRdb copy is restricted to in-frame clones and leaves out a portion. The D gene and trimming were derived from the DNA, and the V and J assignments and clone size from that table. The repertoire consists of more than 70,000 clones, with over 75% occurring once and the leading ten covering about a tenth. The data originate from a study of blood T cell repertoires in COVID-19. Study at large: COVID-19 samples from acute and convalescent phases originated in the United States, Italy and Spain. PBMCs, B-cell-depleted T cells, or T cells were the source of the cDNA or gDNA that made up the material.

Germline V gene sequence: CDR1 MNHNY, CDR2 SVGAGI (reference sequence). The CDR3 totals 16 residues. With 7 bases clipped from V and 10 bases from J, the junction kept 15 bases outside the gene matches. The source is a human donor in a cohort sampled during active COVID-19. V and J are TRBV6-6 and TRBJ1-6; 8 bases are a match to TRBD1. The sample comprised peripheral blood. The CDR3 DNA is TGTGCCAGCACCGTGACAGGGGCCTCTATTATATCACCCCTCCACTTT. The encoded protein is CASTVTGASIISPLHF.